These T cell receptor beta chains were read from a single sample in a study of response to subunit inactivated influenza vaccine. TCRdb itself ran the RT-PCR reads through MiXCR, one entry per CDR3 protein. The data hold about 180,000 distinct CDR3 sequences, with roughly 8.7% observed a single time. The specimen comprised non-naive T cells sorted from PBMCs, sampled on the day of vaccination. The receptors originated from a man in his forties or fifties who received an inactivated influenza vaccine. CDR3s include the opening cysteine and the closing phenylalanine or tryptophan. The order of the fields is D gene, J gene, clone size, V gene, CDR3 protein, CDR3 DNA. The D gene is left open where the match is weak. Where a row states a size, it is once, few, many or the class of an expanded clone; other rows omit it.

>.|TRBJ2-3|few|TRBV29-1
CSVVSGASTDTQYF
TGCAGCGTTGTCTCCGGGGCCAGCACAGATACGCAGTATTTT
>TRBD2|TRBJ2-1|many|TRBV5-1
CASSIGLALGNEQFF
TGCGCCAGCAGCATAGGACTAGCGCTAGGGAATGAGCAGTTCTTC
>.|TRBJ1-5|.|TRBV27
CASSTRTGNQPQHF
TGTGCCAGCAGCACAAGGACGGGGAATCAGCCCCAGCATTTT
>.|TRBJ2-1|few|TRBV28
CASSTAGSYNEQFF
TGTGCCAGCAGTACAGCGGGTTCCTACAATGAGCAGTTCTTC
>TRBD2|TRBJ2-1|few|TRBV20-1
CSAREGLAGGLGQFF
TGCAGTGCTAGAGAGGGGCTAGCGGGAGGGCTTGGGCAGTTCTTC
>.|TRBJ1-1|.|TRBV19
CASTRTYLTEAFF
TGTGCCAGTACCAGGACGTACCTCACTGAAGCTTTCTTT
>TRBD2|TRBJ2-7|.|TRBV4-3
CASSQGTSGGTSYEQYF
TGCGCCAGCAGCCAAGGGACTAGCGGGGGTACCTCCTACGAGCAGTACTTC
>.|TRBJ1-5|.|TRBV6-5
CASSYSRDQPQHF
TGTGCCAGCAGTTACTCGAGGGATCAGCCCCAGCATTTT
>TRBD2|TRBJ2-7|.|TRBV7-2
CASSLVPTVGGNEQYF
TGTGCCAGCAGCTTAGTGCCCACCGTCGGGGGGAACGAGCAGTACTTC
>.|TRBJ2-3|many|TRBV4-1
CASSQGAGSTDTQYF
TGCGCCAGCAGCCAAGGGGCAGGGTCCACAGATACGCAGTATTTT
>.|TRBJ2-5|many|TRBV29-1
CSVETERQYF
TGCAGCGTTGAAACGGAAAGACAGTACTTC
>TRBD1|TRBJ1-5|.|TRBV19
CASSMTGVRNQPQHF
TGTGCCAGTAGTATGACAGGGGTACGGAATCAGCCCCAGCATTTT
>.|TRBJ2-7|many|TRBV10-3
CAIRKGDISYEQYF
TGTGCCATCCGGAAGGGGGACATCTCCTACGAGCAGTACTTC
>.|TRBJ1-6|few|TRBV10-2
CASSGSRASSSPLHF
TGCGCCAGCAGTGGATCCAGGGCGTCAAGTTCACCCCTCCACTTT
>TRBD1|TRBJ2-1|.|TRBV6-1
CANLKGQGKAYNEQFF
TGTGCCAACCTAAAGGGACAGGGGAAGGCCTACAATGAGCAGTTCTTC
>TRBD2|TRBJ2-1|few|TRBV5-6
CASSVGTSGTQFF
TGTGCCAGCAGTGTAGGGACTAGCGGGACGCAGTTCTTC
>TRBD2|TRBJ2-1|few|TRBV5-5
CASSSAKRGSSYNEQFF
TGTGCCAGCAGCTCCGCCAAGCGGGGGAGCTCCTACAATGAGCAGTTCTTC
>.|TRBJ1-1|.|TRBV5-1
CASSLVTAKRDFRGEAFF
TGCGCCAGCAGCTTGGTTACAGCGAAGCGCGATTTTCGTGGTGAAGCTTTCTTT
>.|TRBJ1-1|.|TRBV6-2/TRBV6-3
CAATPHGLKMNTEAFF
TGTGCCGCTACCCCTCACGGATTAAAGATGAACACTGAAGCTTTCTTT
>.|TRBJ1-1|many|TRBV20-1
CSAPGPGTTTEAFF
TGCAGTGCCCCTGGTCCTGGAACGACCACTGAAGCTTTCTTT
>TRBD2|TRBJ2-7|few|TRBV18
CASSPPTGGASDEQYF
TGTGCCAGCTCACCCCCGACGGGGGGGGCTTCGGACGAGCAGTACTTC
>TRBD1|TRBJ2-7|once|TRBV15
CATSRSRGQLYEQYF
TGTGCCACCAGCAGATCAAGGGGGCAGCTCTACGAGCAGTACTTC
>.|TRBJ2-3|.|TRBV5-4
CASSLRGSGRTDTQYF
TGTGCCAGCAGTCTACGGGGGAGCGGTCGCACAGATACGCAGTATTTT
>TRBD1|TRBJ2-2|many|TRBV3-1
CASSPWTGEARELFF
TGTGCCAGCAGCCCGTGGACAGGGGAGGCCAGGGAGCTGTTTTTT
>.|TRBJ2-5|few|TRBV4-2
CASSQGGGHLETQYF
TGTGCCAGCAGCCAAGGAGGGGGACACCTAGAGACCCAGTACTTC
>.|TRBJ1-6|many|TRBV4-2
CASSRKDSPGSYNSPLHF
TGTGCCAGCAGCCGAAAGGACAGTCCTGGGTCCTATAATTCACCCCTCCACTTT
>TRBD1|TRBJ2-1|few|TRBV7-2
CASSSPGQGVKFF
TGTGCCAGCAGCTCCCCGGGACAGGGGGTAAAGTTCTTC
>TRBD1|TRBJ2-2|few|TRBV9
CASSSPPGQGAGELFF
TGTGCCAGCAGCTCGCCACCGGGACAGGGGGCCGGGGAGCTGTTTTTT
>.|TRBJ1-2|few|TRBV9
CASSPPRRGDDGYTF
TGTGCCAGCAGCCCCCCACGACGGGGGGATGATGGCTACACCTTC
>.|TRBJ2-5|.|TRBV12-3/TRBV12-4
CASSFNTQETQYF
TGTGCCAGCAGTTTTAACACACAAGAGACCCAGTACTTC
>TRBD1|TRBJ2-7|few|TRBV30
CAWSAGTDYEQYF
TGTGCCTGGAGTGCTGGGACAGACTACGAGCAGTACTTC
>.|TRBJ1-2|.|TRBV5-1
CASSPRRDSYGYTF
TGCGCCAGCAGCCCGAGAAGGGATAGCTATGGCTACACCTTC
>.|TRBJ2-5|many|TRBV6-1
CASSEAQGSTQYF
TGTGCCAGCAGTGAAGCGCAAGGGTCGACCCAGTACTTC
>.|TRBJ1-3|many|TRBV7-2
CASSLVTGNTIYF
TGTGCCAGCAGCTTAGTCACTGGAAACACCATATATTTT
>.|TRBJ2-2|few|TRBV20-1
CSARVVSNPGTGELFF
TGCAGTGCTAGAGTCGTGTCAAATCCGGGCACCGGGGAGCTGTTTTTT
>TRBD2|TRBJ2-7|.|TRBV6-5
CASSYSGGPSYEQYF
TGTGCCAGCAGTTACAGCGGGGGCCCCTCCTACGAGCAGTACTTC
>TRBD2|TRBJ2-1|.|TRBV5-1
CASSSSGGRYNEQFF
TGCGCCAGCAGCTCTAGCGGGGGTCGATACAATGAGCAGTTCTTC
>.|TRBJ2-5|few|TRBV7-3
CASSLGPLGVQETQYF
TGTGCCAGCAGCTTGGGGCCTCTAGGGGTACAAGAGACCCAGTACTTC
>.|TRBJ2-1|few|TRBV10-3
CAISEKQSSYNEQFF
TGTGCCATCAGTGAGAAGCAGAGCTCCTACAATGAGCAGTTCTTC
>TRBD1|TRBJ1-1|many|TRBV7-8
CASSLVTGGFEAFF
TGTGCCAGCAGCTTAGTTACAGGGGGTTTTGAAGCTTTCTTT
>.|TRBJ1-1|.|TRBV7-2
CASSTQGSGEAFF
TGTGCCAGCAGCACACAGGGTAGTGGTGAAGCTTTCTTT
>TRBD1|TRBJ2-5|.|TRBV25-1
CASSLGTGGVQETQYF
TGTGCCAGCAGTTTGGGGACAGGGGGCGTACAAGAGACCCAGTACTTC
>.|TRBJ2-6|many|TRBV27
CASSLSLGSGANVLTF
TGTGCCAGCAGTTTATCGTTGGGGTCTGGGGCCAACGTCCTGACTTTC
>TRBD2|TRBJ2-7|many|TRBV5-1
CASRPTSGSYEQYF
TGCGCCAGCAGGCCGACTAGCGGGTCCTACGAGCAGTACTTC
>TRBD1|TRBJ2-7|few|TRBV5-1
CASSARGQAAYEQYF
TGCGCCAGCTCGGCTCGGGGACAGGCTGCCTACGAGCAGTACTTC
>TRBD2|TRBJ2-5|.|TRBV27
CASSRAGGLRETQYF
TGTGCCAGCAGCCGCGCGGGGGGTCTTAGAGAGACCCAGTACTTC
>TRBD1|TRBJ1-5|many|TRBV12-3/TRBV12-4
CASRRDRGRQPQHF
TGTGCCAGCAGAAGGGACAGGGGACGTCAGCCCCAGCATTTT
>.|TRBJ1-2|.|TRBV28
CASSLSPEYGYTF
TGTGCCAGCAGTTTGTCCCCTGAGTACGGCTACACCTTC
>.|TRBJ2-5|few|TRBV7-2
CASSTRLAGQETQYF
TGTGCCAGCAGCACCCGCCTCGCGGGCCAAGAGACCCAGTACTTC
>TRBD1|TRBJ1-5|few|TRBV6-1
CASNERQGMNQPQHF
TGTGCCAGCAACGAGCGACAGGGGATGAATCAGCCCCAGCATTTT
>TRBD2|TRBJ2-2|many|TRBV5-1
CASSGPTSGGRNTGELFF
TGCGCCAGCTCCGGTCCGACTAGCGGGGGCCGGAACACCGGGGAGCTGTTTTTT
>.|TRBJ2-2|many|TRBV7-6
CASSRTAGNRVNTGELFF
TGTGCCAGCAGCCGAACCGCCGGGAATAGGGTGAACACCGGGGAGCTGTTTTTT
>.|TRBJ2-5|many|TRBV12-3/TRBV12-4
CASSLNAGETQYF
TGTGCCAGCAGTTTAAATGCGGGCGAGACCCAGTACTTC
>TRBD2|TRBJ2-5|.|TRBV7-3
CASSLNPGGETQYF
TGTGCCAGCAGCTTAAACCCGGGGGGAGAGACCCAGTACTTC
>.|TRBJ2-7|many|TRBV29-1
CSVATLGQRSYEQYF
TGCAGCGTTGCCACCCTGGGGCAAAGGTCCTACGAGCAGTACTTC
>TRBD1|TRBJ1-3|many|TRBV7-9
CASSDPGQGHGNTIYF
TGTGCCAGCAGCGACCCGGGACAGGGCCATGGAAACACCATATATTTT
>.|TRBJ2-3|.|TRBV5-1
CASAMSTDTQYF
TGCGCCAGCGCTATGAGCACAGATACGCAGTATTTT
>TRBD2|TRBJ2-7|many|TRBV4-3
CASSQDVLAGGWQYF
TGCGCCAGCAGCCAAGATGTGCTAGCGGGAGGTTGGCAGTACTTC
>.|TRBJ2-4|many|TRBV7-2
CASSYGTGLKNIQYF
TGTGCCAGCAGCTACGGGACCGGCCTCAAAAACATTCAGTACTTC